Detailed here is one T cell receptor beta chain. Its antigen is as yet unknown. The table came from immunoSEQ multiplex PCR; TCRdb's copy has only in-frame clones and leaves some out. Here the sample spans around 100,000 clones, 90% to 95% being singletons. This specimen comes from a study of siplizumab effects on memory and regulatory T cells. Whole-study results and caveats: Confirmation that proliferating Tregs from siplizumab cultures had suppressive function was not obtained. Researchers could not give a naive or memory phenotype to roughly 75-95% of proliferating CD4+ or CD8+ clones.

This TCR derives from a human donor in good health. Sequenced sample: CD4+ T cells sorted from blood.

This CDR3 is CASSQDLADKAFF. CDR3 DNA: TGTGCCAGCAGCCAAGATCTCGCGGATAAAGCTTTCTTT. The chain has TRBV14 and TRBJ1-1; no clear D. V dropped 0 bases and J dropped 9 bases, with 11 bases sitting between them. Germline V gene data show CDR1 as SGHDN and CDR2 as FVKESK. CDR3 size: 13 residues.